This T cell receptor (beta chain) is drawn from a study of T-cell memory formation after mild COVID-19. Broader study findings: Researchers could not confirm that second-wave clones peaking on day 37 targeted SARS-CoV-2. CM and EM subsets held most contracting CD4+ clones; EMRA held CD8+ ones. Day 15 to 85 contractors were CD4/CD8 balanced; later expanders leaned CD4+.

UMIs and sample barcodes were carried by the TCR alpha and TCR beta cDNA libraries that 5'RACE produced using constant-segment primers. TCRdb itself ran the 5' RACE reads through MiXCR, one entry per CDR3 protein. The table records roughly 340,000 distinct CDR3 sequences, approximately 16% of them present only once. On this clonotype itself: Antigen specificity is unknown. At one of its ends the junction is not consistent with the germline gene, which may arise from a read error.

The CDR3 extends over 14 amino acids. Germline V gene data show CDR1 as PRHDT and CDR2 as FYEKMQ (reference sequence). The TCR comes from a man between 18 and 35 years old who had mild COVID-19 (a few samples of this study predate the infection). Cell type and time point are not known. The sample consisted of PBMCs or a T cell subset sorted from them (not recorded which). The chain combines TRBV13 with TRBJ2-7, with D possibly TRBD1 on 5 matching bases. In DNA, the CDR3 is TGTGCCAGCAGGTTAGGGGTTTCCAGGAACGAGCAGTACTTC. Protein product: CASRLGVSRNEQYF.